Shown below are 5 T cell receptor beta chains from a single sample sequenced in a study of blood T cell repertoires in COVID-19 (dated by TCRdb to 2020 to 2022). Libraries were prepared through the immunoSEQ multiplex PCR assay. TCRdb limited this immuneACCESS table to in-frame rearrangements with V and J called. A share of clones is missing; checked studies link under half to unresolved V genes, and the rest is unexplained. This sample comprises approximately 150,000 clones, roughly 88% of them detected only once. The ten largest clonotypes hold almost 5% of the sample. Sequencing was done on a sample of peripheral blood. These receptors all stem from a man between 18 and 35 years old with COVID-19, enrolled during active disease.

The J gene is TRBJ2-3, the V gene TRBV7-2, with D perhaps matching TRBD1 (7 bases). Trimming stripped 5 bases from V and 2 bases from J, with 17 bases between. Germline lookup yields CDR1 SGHTA and CDR2 FQGNSA. The CDR3 contains 16 residues. CDR3 in amino acids: CASSPWGGTATDTQYF. Here the CDR3 DNA reads TGTGCCAGCAGCCCCTGGGGCGGGACAGCCACAGATACGCAGTATTTT.

The chain has TRBV7-2 and TRBJ1-4; TRBD1 might be the D (6 bases). The CDR3 is 15 residues long. Germline-derived CDR1 and CDR2 are SGHTA and FQGNSA. Trimming shortened V by 4 bases and J by 0 bases, and 9 bases separated the two germline ends. As DNA, the CDR3 is TGTGCCAGCAGCTCAGGGGCGGCAACTAATGAAAAACTGTTTTTT. Translated: CASSSGAATNEKLFF. Using reference TRBV7-2 and TRBJ1-4 for the parts outside the CDR3, the full variable domain is GAGVSQSPSNKVTEKGKDVELRCDPISGHTALYWYRQSLGQGLEFLIYFQGNSAPDKSGLPSDRFSAERTGGSVSTLTIQRTQQEDSAVYLCASSSGAATNEKLFFGSGTQLSVL.

The chain is built from TRBV29-1 and TRBJ1-3, with 7 nucleotides matching TRBD1. The germline CDR1 and CDR2 sequences are SQVTM and ANQGSEA. The CDR3 consists of 14 residues. Trimming cost V 8 bases and J 0 bases; bases outside gene matches: 7. The DNA for the CDR3 is TGCAGCATAAGTCGGACAGGCTCTGGAAACACCATATATTTT. It translates to CSISRTGSGNTIYF.

The chain uses TRBV2 and TRBJ1-5; tentatively, D is TRBD1 (6 bases). The V gene lost 5 bases and the J gene lost 3 bases, with 11 bases spanning the gap. This CDR3 contains 14 residues. CDR1 is SNHLY and CDR2 is FYNNEI in the germline V gene. CDR3 sequence reads: CASSPQGSNQPQHF. CDR3 DNA sequence: TGTGCCAGCAGTCCACAGGGTTCCAATCAGCCCCAGCATTTT. Supplemented by reference TRBV2 and TRBJ1-5, the full variable domain reads EPEVTQTPSHQVTQMGQEVILRCVPISNHLYFYWYRQILGQKVEFLVSFYNNEISEKSEIFDDQFSVERPDGSNFTLKIRSTKLEDSAMYFCASSPQGSNQPQHFGDGTRLSIL.

The chain is built from TRBV27 and TRBJ1-1, with D possibly being TRBD1 (6 bases). The CDR3 is made up of 14 amino acids. Trimming left V 4 bases short and J 2 bases short, with 11 bases between. Germline CDR1 reads MNHEY; CDR2 reads SMNVEV (reference sequence). DNA of the CDR3: TGTGCCAGCAGTTCCCTTGGGGGCAACACTGAAGCTTTCTTT. The encoded protein is CASSSLGGNTEAFF.